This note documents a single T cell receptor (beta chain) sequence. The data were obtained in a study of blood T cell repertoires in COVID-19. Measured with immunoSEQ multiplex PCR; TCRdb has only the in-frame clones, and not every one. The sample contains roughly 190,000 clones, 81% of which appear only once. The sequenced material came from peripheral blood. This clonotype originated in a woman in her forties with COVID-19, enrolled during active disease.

CDR3 in DNA: TGTGCCAGCTCACCATTCTCCGCATACAACAATGAGCAGTTCTTC. This encodes CASSPFSAYNNEQFF. This chain joins TRBV18 and TRBJ2-1; D gene unclear. In germline, CDR1 is KGHSH, CDR2 LQKENI. The V and J ends lost 2 bases and 5 bases respectively, with 13 bases between them. There are 15 residues in the CDR3.